A selection of T cell receptor beta chains follows, all from one sample in a study of blood T cell repertoires in COVID-19. The assay was immunoSEQ multiplex PCR, and TCRdb's table has in-frame clones only and misses some. The sample shows fewer than 200,000 clones, 80% to 85% of them seen only once. Sample: peripheral blood. Receptor source: a man aged 65-85 years with active or convalescent COVID-19. CDR3s include the opening cysteine and the closing phenylalanine or tryptophan. Fields, in order: D gene, V gene, J gene, CDR3 length, clone size, CDR3 protein, CDR3 DNA. The D gene is left open where the match is weak. Part of the rows lack a size; the others show once, few, many or a class for expanded clones.

>NA|TRBV6-5|TRBJ2-5|13|NA
CASSWRGQETQYF
TGTGCCAGCAGCTGGAGGGGCCAAGAGACCCAGTACTTC
>TRBD2|TRBV7-2|TRBJ2-1|17|NA
CASSPRGSGSSYNEQFF
TGTGCCAGCAGCCCCCGGGGGAGCGGGAGCTCCTACAATGAGCAGTTCTTC
>NA|TRBV28|TRBJ2-7|16|NA
CASRGAATGTQNEQYF
TGTGCCAGCAGGGGGGCCGCGACGGGAACTCAGAACGAGCAGTACTTC
>NA|TRBV7-9|TRBJ1-2|14|NA
CASSLEVLSYGYTF
TGTGCCAGCAGCTTAGAAGTTCTATCCTATGGCTACACCTTC
>NA|TRBV20-1|TRBJ1-1|11|NA
CSARRDTEAFF
TGCAGTGCTAGGCGCGACACTGAAGCTTTCTTT
>TRBD1|TRBV30|TRBJ1-4|12|NA
CAWGGTGSKLFF
TGTGCCTGGGGGGGGACAGGGTCGAAACTGTTTTTT
>NA|TRBV5-5|TRBJ2-7|15|few
CASSLVGVGSYEQYF
TGTGCCAGCAGCTTGGTCGGGGTAGGGTCCTACGAGCAGTACTTC
>TRBD2|TRBV5-1|TRBJ2-1|17|NA
CASSDQTSGYSYNEQFF
TGCGCCAGCAGCGACCAGACTAGCGGGTACTCCTACAATGAGCAGTTCTTC
>NA|TRBV2|TRBJ2-7|14|NA
CASSEWTLRYEQYF
TGTGCCAGCAGTGAGTGGACACTCCGCTACGAGCAGTACTTC
>NA|TRBV18|TRBJ1-1|13|NA
CASSRGGNTEAFF
TGTGCCAGCTCACGGGGGGGAAACACTGAAGCTTTCTTT
>NA|TRBV5-6|TRBJ2-7|14|NA
CASSFRQGKYEQYF
TGTGCCAGCAGCTTCCGTCAGGGGAAATACGAGCAGTACTTC
>TRBD2|TRBV15|TRBJ2-5|15|NA
CATSTQTSGQETQYF
TGTGCCACCAGCACGCAGACTAGCGGGCAAGAGACCCAGTACTTC
>NA|TRBV5-1|TRBJ1-2|14|NA
CASSLDRNRYGYTF
TGCGCCAGCAGCTTGGACAGGAACCGCTATGGCTACACCTTC
>NA|TRBV7-8|TRBJ1-4|14|few
CASSLTDFNEKLFF
TGTGCCAGCAGCTTAACGGACTTTAATGAAAAACTGTTTTTT
>TRBD1|TRBV28|TRBJ1-2|14|once
CASSPTGQGYGYTF
TGTGCCAGCAGTCCAACGGGACAGGGATATGGCTACACCTTC
>TRBD1|TRBV6-5|TRBJ1-2|15|NA
CASTRWDSQPGGYTF
TGTGCCAGCACCCGTTGGGACAGCCAACCCGGTGGCTACACCTTC
>TRBD2|TRBV10-3|TRBJ2-3|16|NA
CAISEGLAGSTDTQYF
TGTGCCATCAGTGAGGGACTAGCGGGGTCTACAGATACGCAGTATTTT
>TRBD2|TRBV6-2/TRBV6-3|TRBJ2-6|18|NA
CASSTGLAGGSGANVLTF
TGTGCCAGCAGCACGGGACTAGCGGGGGGCTCTGGGGCCAACGTCCTGACTTTC
>NA|TRBV6-2/TRBV6-3|TRBJ1-5|15|NA
CASSSRGGRGQPQHF
TGTGCCAGCAGTTCCCGGGGAGGTCGGGGTCAGCCCCAGCATTTT
>NA|TRBV18|TRBJ1-4|14|NA
CASASGSKGEKLFF
TGTGCCAGCGCCTCCGGGAGCAAGGGAGAAAAACTGTTTTTT
>NA|TRBV7-8|TRBJ1-1|15|NA
CASSERDGPGGEAFF
TGTGCCAGCAGCGAGAGGGACGGCCCCGGGGGTGAAGCTTTCTTT
>TRBD1|TRBV7-2|TRBJ1-2|16|NA
CASSQPGDRINYGYTF
TGTGCCAGCAGCCAACCCGGGGACAGGATAAACTATGGCTACACCTTC
>TRBD1|TRBV9|TRBJ1-1|15|NA
CASSVRDRENTEAFF
TGTGCCAGCAGCGTAAGGGACAGGGAGAACACTGAAGCTTTCTTT
>TRBD2|TRBV24-1|TRBJ2-1|17|NA
CATSDLRPGTTYNEQFF
TGTGCCACCAGTGACCTACGGCCCGGGACTACCTACAATGAGCAGTTCTTC
>TRBD1|TRBV6-6|TRBJ2-1|16|NA
CASSRRDRGRINEQFF
TGTGCCAGCAGTAGAAGAGACAGGGGGCGGATCAATGAGCAGTTCTTC
>TRBD2|TRBV19|TRBJ2-7|13|NA
CASGLAGWKEQYF
TGTGCCAGCGGACTAGCGGGATGGAAAGAGCAGTACTTC
>NA|TRBV24-1|TRBJ2-3|15|once
CATSVTGWGTDTQYF
TGTGCCACCAGTGTCACAGGGTGGGGCACAGATACGCAGTATTTT
>NA|TRBV11-2|TRBJ2-3|17|NA
CASSLDPSGSGEDTQYF
TGTGCCAGCAGCTTAGACCCCAGCGGGTCCGGGGAAGATACGCAGTATTTT
>TRBD1|TRBV11-3|TRBJ2-2|15|NA
CASSLGGQVTGELFF
TGTGCCAGCAGCTTAGGGGGACAGGTCACCGGGGAGCTGTTTTTT
>NA|TRBV5-1|TRBJ2-3|14|NA
CASSLGLVGDTQYF
TGCGCCAGCAGCTTGGGACTAGTCGGGGATACGCAGTATTTT
>TRBD1|TRBV6-6|TRBJ1-5|16|NA
CASRSTGTDSNQPQHF
TGTGCCAGCAGATCCACCGGGACAGATAGCAATCAGCCCCAGCATTTT
>NA|TRBV18|TRBJ1-4|13|NA
CASSLGLNEKLFF
TGTGCCAGCTCACTCGGACTCAATGAAAAACTGTTTTTT
>NA|TRBV10-3|TRBJ1-2|13|NA
CAISHPDTNGYTF
TGTGCCATCAGTCACCCTGACACCAATGGCTACACCTTC
>NA|TRBV5-1|TRBJ1-4|16|NA
CASSPGSYSANEKLFF
TGCGCCAGCAGCCCCGGGAGCTATTCGGCTAATGAAAAACTGTTTTTT
>TRBD1|TRBV29-1|TRBJ2-7|12|NA
CSAGDSFYEQYF
TGCAGCGCTGGGGACAGCTTCTACGAGCAGTACTTC
>NA|TRBV12-5|TRBJ2-7|16|NA
CASGFPRQTLAYEQYF
TGTGCTAGTGGTTTTCCTCGACAGACCCTTGCCTACGAGCAGTACTTC
>TRBD2|TRBV9|TRBJ2-2|19|NA
CASSVDTPSGTRWTGELFF
TGTGCCAGCAGCGTAGATACACCTAGCGGAACCCGGTGGACCGGGGAGCTGTTTTTT
>NA|TRBV19|TRBJ2-2|14|once
CASSRVEGTGELFF
TGTGCCAGTAGTCGGGTAGAGGGTACCGGGGAGCTGTTTTTT
>TRBD2|TRBV9|TRBJ2-7|14|NA
CASSVGAGGYEQYF
TGTGCCAGCAGCGTAGGGGCGGGGGGCTACGAGCAGTACTTC
>NA|TRBV18|TRBJ1-6|15|NA
CASSPGQTYNSPLHF
TGTGCCAGCTCACCGGGACAAACCTATAATTCACCCCTCCACTTT
>NA|TRBV27|TRBJ1-2|16|NA
CASSPTGSDTRIVYTF
TGTGCCAGCAGTCCTACTGGGTCGGACACGAGAATAGTCTACACCTTC
>NA|TRBV11-3|TRBJ1-1|13|once
CASSFAVNTEAFF
TGTGCCAGCAGCTTTGCGGTGAACACTGAAGCTTTCTTT
>NA|TRBV9|TRBJ1-1|15|NA
CASSVSRGGYTEAFF
TGTGCCAGCAGCGTTTCCCGAGGTGGTTACACTGAAGCTTTCTTT
>NA|TRBV10-3|TRBJ1-3|14|NA
CAISEAGPGNTIYF
TGTGCCATCAGTGAGGCAGGTCCAGGAAACACCATATATTTT
>NA|TRBV5-6|TRBJ1-4|15|once
CASSSLSATNEKLFF
TGTGCCAGCAGCTCGTTATCTGCAACTAATGAAAAACTGTTTTTT
>NA|TRBV11-1|TRBJ2-3|13|NA
CASSFVGPDTQYF
TGTGCCAGCAGCTTCGTTGGGCCAGATACGCAGTATTTT